The TCR beta chain described here comes from a study of T cell responses to AZD1222 COVID-19 vaccine (dated by TCRdb to the early 2020s). General notes on the study: TCR sequencing was performed for fewer than 250 trial participants, of whom roughly 200 were given two doses of AZD1222 and around 26 were given two doses of MenACWY control vaccine. Enrollment into the trials was organized by age into subgroups of 18-55, 56-69 and 70-plus years, and those subgroups contained around 150, 28 and 57 TCR-sequenced participants, respectively. The paper's findings and limits, for the study overall: Epitopes outside the regions mutated in the B.1.351 and B.1.1.7 variants were reportedly recognized by nearly half of the unique spike-specific TCRs. Participants were mostly white British, with more females than males. The authors suggested clonal diversity may have been underestimated. The vaccine-associated CD4 TCRs covered the entire spike protein, and the dominant responses fell in regions 160-218 and 743-854. Only five to seven AZD1222 recipients were SARS-CoV-2 seropositive at baseline, limiting conclusions about previously exposed vaccinees. After two AZD1222 doses, both the breadth and the depth of spike-specific TCRs were significantly higher than at day 0 and than in MenACWY recipients. Because no samples from the day 14 peak response were available, repertoires could be characterized only after the peak T cell response. The 56-69-year group was small, and its depth increase did not reach significance, likely because of low power.

The time point label for this specimen denotes: baseline before first vaccination. The intended sense of this specimen's treatment or condition label: meningococcal conjugate vaccine given as trial control. The vaccinee samples were drawn from two UK trials, COV001 and COV002, one of which was a single-blind randomized controlled phase 2/3 trial testing AZD1222 (ChAdOx1 nCoV-19) in healthy adults. For TCRbeta chain sequencing, PBMC samples from trial participants were taken at day 0 and at day 28 after the second dose. The CDR3 regions of human TCRbeta chains were subjected to immunosequencing. As for how the authors treated the data: TCRs in the repertoires were matched against a reference library of SARS-CoV-2-specific TCRs that had been generated with the MIRA antigen-specificity platform. Breadth was defined as the fraction of unique TCRs that were SARS-CoV-2-associated, and depth was defined as the fraction of total T cells that were SARS-CoV-2-associated. Using the MIRA data, each spike-specific TCR was mapped to the spike region that the TCR reacts to and placed in a CD4 or CD8 class. Log10-transformed breadth and depth values were compared by one-way ANOVA with Sidak's multiple comparisons tests. Not all clones reach the TCRdb copy of this immuneACCESS table, which keeps in-frame sequences only. Checked studies attribute under half of the gap to unresolved V genes and leave the rest unexplained. V and J calls and clone size are given by that table; D and trimming were obtained from the DNA. The sample profile shows more than 95,000 clones; around 88% of them were found once. The ten largest make up around 10% of the sample.

CDR1 and CDR2, per the germline V gene, are SNHLY and FYNNEI. The CDR3 contains 16 residues, cysteine and phenylalanine counted. Of all the DNA, just the CDR3 is kept, 48 bases in frame from base 1. The V end gives up 5 bases and the J end 1 base, leaving 7 bases in the junction not matched to a gene. For this clone: No antigen is known for it. Qualities for individual bases were not recorded, and no much larger clone is one base off.

This receptor was identified in an adult in good health. The receptor chain draws on TRBV2 and TRBJ1-3; 8 central bases correspond to TRBD1. The source was peripheral blood, collected on day 0 of MenACWY control vaccination. The CDR3 reads as follows: CASSIQGADSGNTIYF. The DNA sequence is TGTGCCAGCAGTATCCAGGGGGCGGATTCTGGAAACACCATATATTTT.